Listed here are 18 T cell receptor beta chains from one sample, sequenced in a study of post-analysis software for immune sequencing data. Study findings and constraints: Five or six TRBV segments, including TRBV5-6, TRBV5-1 and TRBV20-1, were more frequent in patients than controls.

Their antigen targets remain unknown. The TCR beta cDNA libraries contained unique molecular identifiers. TCRdb used MiXCR to reprocess the PCR reads, holding one entry per CDR3 protein. The profile shows hundreds of thousands of distinct CDR3 sequences, about 27% of them singletons. The sample taken for sequencing was blood. These receptors all come from a girl aged 5-17 years with multiple sclerosis.

This clonotype showed up just a few times. The chain uses TRBV10-3 and TRBJ2-5; the match to TRBD2 covers 9 bases. CDR3 length: 15 amino acids. The trim removed 3 bases at V and 11 bases at J, leaving 13 bases unmatched. Germline V lookup: CDR1 ENHRY, CDR2 SYGVKD. The CDR3 DNA reads TGTGCCATCAGTGACCCGACTAGCGGACCGTGGGAGCAGTACTTC. Amino acids: CAISDPTSGPWEQYF.

This chain connects TRBV6-5 to TRBJ2-7; a possible D gene is TRBD1 (6 bases). The V gene's germline CDR1 is MNHEY and CDR2 SVGAGI. The CDR3 length is 15 residues. Trimming stripped 4 bases from V and 5 bases from J, with 18 bases between. DNA of the CDR3: TGTGCCAGCAGTTCCCTCGCAACAGGGCGCGACGAGCAGTACTTC. It specifies CASSSLATGRDEQYF.

This sequence joins TRBV7-9 and TRBJ2-5; D is tentatively TRBD1 or TRBD2 (5 bases each). Trimming took off 1 base at V and 4 bases at J, with 10 bases between the two ends. Germline loops: CDR1 SEHNR, CDR2 FQNEAQ (reference sequence). The CDR3 has 14 amino acids. CDR3 in amino acids: CASSLGEGSETQYF. DNA for the CDR3: TGTGCCAGCAGCTTAGGAGAGGGGTCAGAGACCCAGTACTTC.

The rearrangement uses TRBV2 and TRBJ2-1; 11 bases line up with TRBD2. The CDR3 totals 14 residues. The ends lost 6 bases at V and 7 bases at J; junction bases unmatched: 5. CDR1 is SNHLY, CDR2 FYNNEI, per germline. The CDR3 loop is CASRGTSGSNEQFF. The CDR3 coding sequence is TGTGCCAGCAGGGGGACTAGCGGCTCAAATGAGCAGTTCTTC.

The chain carries TRBV25-1 and TRBJ2-7; the D is unclear. V was pared by 2 bases and J by 5 bases, with 10 bases between. Germline assignment: CDR1 MGHDK and CDR2 SYGVNS. CDR3 length: 13 residues. CDR3 coding DNA: TGTGCCAGCAGTGAACAAGGGCGGAACGAGCAGTACTTC. It yields the protein CASSEQGRNEQYF.

The gene calls are TRBV11-2 and TRBJ2-3, with 12 bases lining up with TRBD2. V was pared by 5 bases and J by 8 bases, with 8 bases of the junction left unmatched. The germline gives CDR1 SGHAT, CDR2 FQNNGV. This CDR3 spans 15 amino acids. CDR3 residues: CASSPTSGGKSTQYF. CDR3 sequence (DNA): TGTGCCAGCAGCCCAACTAGCGGGGGGAAAAGTACGCAGTATTTT.

This clonotype came up a few times. The rearrangement links TRBV18 to TRBJ1-1; 8 bases agree with TRBD1. The length of the CDR3 is 15 residues. V dropped 4 bases and J dropped 6; count of bases not matched to a gene: 10. Germline V lookup: CDR1 KGHSH, CDR2 LQKENI. The chain's CDR3 is CASSHLDRGGPEAFF. The CDR3 region has the DNA TGTGCCAGCTCACACTTAGACAGGGGCGGGCCTGAAGCTTTCTTT.

This clonotype came up a few times. The genes are TRBV5-1 and TRBJ1-2, with a possible D match to TRBD1 (6 bases). V lost 0 bases and J 5 bases, leaving 11 bases between the germline ends. CDR3 length: 14 residues. The germline V gene has CDR1 SGHRS and CDR2 YFSETQ. The CDR3 nucleotides read TGCGCCAGCAGCTTGGAAGCAGGGGCTTATGGCTACACCTTC. Translated, it gives CASSLEAGAYGYTF.

This clonotype showed up just a few times. The chain carries TRBV14 and TRBJ2-1; maybe TRBD2 (7 bases). Germline CDR1 reads SGHDN; CDR2 reads FVKESK. The CDR3 is 15 residues long. V gave up 5 bases and J gave up 7 bases, with 18 bases separating them. CDR3 sequence: CASSFPGGLGNEQFF. The CDR3 DNA reads as TGTGCCAGCAGCTTCCCCGGGGGGCTCGGGAATGAGCAGTTCTTC.

This clonotype was seen only a few times. The genes are TRBV28 and TRBJ1-2; D might be TRBD1 (5 bases). V lost 3 bases, J lost 2 bases, and 10 bases lay in between. The CDR3 consists of 14 residues. Germline CDR1 is MDHEN and CDR2 is SYDVKM. The CDR3 protein is CASSFGGKNYGYTF. CDR3 DNA: TGTGCCAGCAGTTTCGGGGGAAAGAACTATGGCTACACCTTC.

This clonotype was detected a few times. V is TRBV20-1 and J is TRBJ2-7; 11 bases line up with TRBD2. This CDR3 has 14 amino acids. The V gene's germline CDR1 is DFQATT and CDR2 SNEGSKA (reference sequence). V dropped 6 bases and J dropped 2; count of bases not matched to a gene: 6. CDR3 coding DNA: TGCAGTGCCGCGATAGCGGGAGGGGCCTACGAGCAGTACTTC. The encoded protein is CSAAIAGGAYEQYF.

This clonotype was seen only a few times. J is TRBJ2-2 and V is TRBV5-5; D unresolved. The CDR3 sequence is 14 residues long. Trimming shortened V by 3 bases and J by 5 bases, and 11 bases separated the two germline ends. Germline CDR1 and CDR2: SGHKS and YYEKEE (reference sequence). CDR3 sequence (DNA): TGTGCCAGCAGCTCGGACCTCCGGACCGGGGAGCTGTTTTTT. Protein: CASSSDLRTGELFF.

The gene calls are TRBV5-1 and TRBJ2-1, with D hard to call. The CDR3 consists of 15 residues. Per the germline V gene, CDR1 is SGHRS and CDR2 is YFSETQ. Trimming took 4 bases from V and 0 from J, leaving 11 bases between them. CDR3 DNA: TGCGCCAGCAGCACGGCCCAGAGCTCCTACAATGAGCAGTTCTTC. This codes for CASSTAQSSYNEQFF.

Notes on this clonotype: Sequence at one end of the junction differs from germline and may be a read error. This chain uses TRBV28 with TRBJ2-2; no clear D gene. Germline V lookup: CDR1 MDHEN, CDR2 SYDVKM. This CDR3 comprises 11 residues. The CDR3 here is CTSLYGGELFF. The CDR3 DNA reads TGTACCAGCCTGTACGGCGGGGAGCTGTTTTTT.

On this clonotype itself: This may be a read error, as it is one base from a much larger clone. The gene calls are TRBV29-1 and TRBJ2-5; 7 bases are shared with TRBD1. Germline CDR1 SQVTM, CDR2 ANQGSEA. This CDR3 is 13 amino acids long. CDR3: CNAWDRVRETQYF. Here the CDR3 DNA reads TGCAACGCCTGGGACAGAGTTCGCGAGACCCAGTACTTC.

The rearrangement uses TRBV18 and TRBJ2-3; 11 bases fit TRBD2. CDR3 length: 19 residues. In germline, CDR1 is KGHSH, CDR2 LQKENI. V dropped 1 base and J dropped 5; count of bases not matched to a gene: 14. The CDR3 is CASSPLPGLAEGHGDTQYF. CDR3 DNA sequence: TGTGCCAGCTCACCACTGCCGGGACTAGCGGAAGGGCACGGAGATACGCAGTATTTT. The full variable domain, completed using reference TRBV18 and TRBJ2-3, is NAGVMQNPRHLVRRRGQEARLRCSPMKGHSHVYWYRQLPEEGLKFMVYLQKENIIDESGMPKERFSAEFPKEGPSILRIQQVVRGDSAAYFCASSPLPGLAEGHGDTQYFGPGTRLTVL.

The chain uses TRBV20-1 and TRBJ2-3; tentative D call: TRBD2 (5 bases). The CDR3 covers 15 residues. V was clipped by 0 bases and J by 0 bases, with 10 bases between them. Germline CDR1 reads DFQATT; CDR2 reads SNEGSKA (reference sequence). This CDR3 reads CSARDTGRSTDTQYF. The CDR3 bases are TGCAGTGCTAGAGATACGGGAAGGAGCACAGATACGCAGTATTTT.

This clonotype has a handful of counts. The genes are TRBV7-2 and TRBJ2-3; 8 bases align to TRBD2. Trimming at V came to 5 bases and at J to 7 bases, leaving 5 bases not matched to a gene. Germline-derived CDR1 and CDR2 are SGHTA and FQGNSA. CDR3 length: 13 residues. CDR3 sequence (DNA): TGTGCCAGCAGCCGGGGGGGGGACAATACGCAGTATTTT. It encodes CASSRGGDNTQYF.